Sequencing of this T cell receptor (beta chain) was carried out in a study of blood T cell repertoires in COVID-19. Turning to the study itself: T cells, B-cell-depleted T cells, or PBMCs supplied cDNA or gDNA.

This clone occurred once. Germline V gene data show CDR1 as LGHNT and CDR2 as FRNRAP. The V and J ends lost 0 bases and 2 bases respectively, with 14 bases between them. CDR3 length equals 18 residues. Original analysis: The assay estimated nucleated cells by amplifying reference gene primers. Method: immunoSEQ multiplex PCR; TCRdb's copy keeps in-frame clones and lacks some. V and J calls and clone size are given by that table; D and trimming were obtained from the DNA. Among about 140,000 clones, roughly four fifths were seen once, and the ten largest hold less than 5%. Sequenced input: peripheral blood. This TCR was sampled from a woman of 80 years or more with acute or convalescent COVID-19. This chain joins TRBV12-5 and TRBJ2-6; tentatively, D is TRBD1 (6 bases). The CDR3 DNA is TGTGCTAGTGGTTTGGTATTAGAGGGGGTGGCTGGGGCCAACGTCCTGACTTTC. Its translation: CASGLVLEGVAGANVLTF.